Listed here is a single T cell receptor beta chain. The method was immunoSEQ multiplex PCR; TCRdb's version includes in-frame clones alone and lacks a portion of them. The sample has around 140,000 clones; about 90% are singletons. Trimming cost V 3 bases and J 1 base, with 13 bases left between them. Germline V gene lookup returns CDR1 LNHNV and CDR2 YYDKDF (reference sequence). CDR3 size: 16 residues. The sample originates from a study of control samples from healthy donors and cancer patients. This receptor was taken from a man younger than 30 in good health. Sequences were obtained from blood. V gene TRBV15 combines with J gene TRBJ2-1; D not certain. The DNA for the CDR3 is TGTGCCACCAGCAGTAGTGTTCCTGGGTCCTACAATGAGCAGTTCTTC. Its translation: CATSSSVPGSYNEQFF. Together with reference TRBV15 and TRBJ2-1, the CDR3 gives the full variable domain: DAMVIQNPRYQVTQFGKPVTLSCSQTLNHNVMYWYQQKSSQAPKLLFHYYDKDFNNEADTPDNFQSRRPNTSFCFLDIRSPGLGDTAMYLCATSSSVPGSYNEQFFGPGTRLTVL.